The 18 T cell receptor beta chains listed next were all sequenced from one sample in a study of Graves' ophthalmopathy and Graves' hyperthyroidism. For repertoire sequencing, the TCR beta CDR3 regions were amplified from RNA transcripts. Following a first-round RT-PCR that used HTBI primers, a second-round multiplex PCR was carried out. In TCRdb, the multiplex PCR reads were re-called with MiXCR into one record per CDR3 protein. The data show some 350,000 distinct CDR3 sequences, about a sixth seen once. Sequenced sample: peripheral blood. The receptors come from an adult woman with stable Graves' hyperthyroidism.

The V gene is TRBV2, the J gene TRBJ1-1, with TRBD1 matching over 11 bases. Germline trimming cut 5 bases from V and 3 bases from J; bases unmatched to any gene: 5. CDR3 length: 15 residues. Germline V gives CDR1 SNHLY, CDR2 FYNNEI. The DNA of the CDR3 is TGTGCCAGCAGTAAAGGACAGGGGGCTGACACTGAAGCTTTCTTT. This sequence encodes CASSKGQGADTEAFF.

On this clonotype itself: A much larger clone differs from this one at a single base, so this may be a read error. The chain couples TRBV11-2 to TRBJ2-2, with TRBD2 as a possible D gene (5 bases). The CDR3 loop spans 13 amino acids. CDR1 and CDR2 from the germline V gene are SGHAT and FQNNGV. CDR3 region: CASSLVRPGEPFF. The CDR3, as DNA: TGTGCCAGCAGCTTAGTTCGACCCGGGGAGCCGTTTTTT.

This clonotype was seen at least ten times. This chain links TRBV27 with TRBJ1-2, with 10 nucleotides matching TRBD1. The germline V gene has CDR1 MNHEY and CDR2 SMNVEV (reference sequence). V lost 6 bases to trimming and J lost 1 base; unmatched junction nucleotides: 5. This CDR3 spans 15 amino acids. Here the CDR3 reads CASRTGGRINYGYTF. As DNA, the CDR3 is TGTGCCAGCAGGACAGGGGGCCGGATTAACTATGGCTACACCTTC.

This clonotype has a count of ten or more. The chain couples TRBV6-2 or TRBV6-3 to TRBJ2-6, with TRBD1 matching 11 bases. The length of the CDR3 is 18 residues. The germline gives CDR1 MNHEY, CDR2 SVGEGT. V was pared by 6 bases and J by 1 base, with 8 bases of the junction left unmatched. Here the CDR3 DNA reads TGTGCCAGCAGCGGAACCGGGACAGGGGGTTCTGGGGCCAACGTCCTGACTTTC. It translates to CASSGTGTGGSGANVLTF.

This clonotype was recorded at least ten times. This chain joins TRBV27 and TRBJ1-6; TRBD1 matches at 7 bases. The junction had 5 bases not matched to a gene; V was cut back by 6 bases and J by 0 bases. This CDR3 is 16 amino acids long. The V gene's germline CDR1 is MNHEY and CDR2 SMNVEV (reference sequence). CDR3 nucleotides: TGTGCCAGCAGCCGACAGGGTTTCTCCTATAATTCACCCCTCCACTTT. Its protein is CASSRQGFSYNSPLHF.

This clonotype was counted many times. The chain joins TRBV25-1 to TRBJ1-6; 7 bases align to TRBD1. Germline loops: CDR1 MGHDK, CDR2 SYGVNS. Trimming cost V 7 bases and J 4 bases; bases outside gene matches: 10. The CDR3 is 16 residues long. The CDR3 here is CASTGGGQSYNSPLHF. The CDR3, as DNA: TGTGCCAGCACCGGGGGGGGACAGTCTTATAATTCACCCCTCCACTTT.

This clonotype was seen many times. This chain uses TRBV7-8 with TRBJ1-5, with D possibly matching TRBD1 (5 bases). The CDR3 is 16 residues long. V was shortened by 5 bases and J by 1 base, with 15 bases between the two germline ends. In germline, CDR1 is SGHVS, CDR2 FQNEAQ. Here the CDR3 DNA reads TGTGCCAGCAGCGCCCAGGGTATTGGGAGCAATCAGCCCCAGCATTTT. Translating gives CASSAQGIGSNQPQHF.

This clonotype was seen at least ten times. The chain is built from TRBV19 and TRBJ1-1; 7 positions agree with TRBD1. J lost 0 bases, V lost 5 bases, and 12 bases had no gene match. The CDR3 covers 17 residues. Per germline, CDR1 LNHDA and CDR2 SQIVND (reference sequence). The CDR3 sequence is CASSPLPVGQVNTEAFF. The CDR3, as DNA: TGTGCCAGTAGTCCCCTACCGGTAGGACAGGTGAACACTGAAGCTTTCTTT.

This clonotype was counted at least ten times. The chain links TRBV24-1 to TRBJ1-5; D gene unclear. Germline-derived CDR1 and CDR2 are KGHDR and SFDVKD. This CDR3 is 14 amino acids long. V dropped 5 bases and J dropped 5 bases, with 12 bases sitting between them. The CDR3 sequence: CATSAGVADQPQHF. CDR3 in DNA: TGTGCCACCAGTGCCGGGGTCGCGGATCAGCCCCAGCATTTT.

The DNA of the CDR3 is TGTGCCAGCGCCCCTGGGGTCGGCTACGAGCAGTACTTC. The encoded protein is CASAPGVGYEQYF. The chain carries TRBV6-1 and TRBJ2-7, with D unclear. V shed 8 bases and J shed 3 bases, with 14 bases lying between them. Germline values: CDR1 MNHNS, CDR2 SASEGT. The CDR3 has 13 amino acids.

This clonotype was counted at least ten times. The chain employs TRBV10-3 and TRBJ1-2; possible D gene TRBD1, 6 bases. V shed 7 bases and J shed 6 bases, with 9 bases lying between them. The CDR3 extends over 11 amino acids. Germline V gives CDR1 ENHRY, CDR2 SYGVKD. In DNA form, the CDR3 reads TGTGCCATCACAGGGGATCATGGCTACACCTTC. Protein sequence: CAITGDHGYTF.

This clonotype was picked up many times. Here the CDR3 reads CASSLLGGEGTEAFF. CDR3 sequence (DNA): TGTGCCAGCAGCTTATTGGGGGGCGAAGGCACTGAAGCTTTCTTT. The genes are TRBV13 and TRBJ1-1, with D possibly being TRBD1 (6 bases). The V end lost 2 bases, the J end lost 4 bases, and 14 bases lay between the germline ends. The V gene's germline CDR1 is PRHDT and CDR2 FYEKMQ (reference sequence). The CDR3 extends over 15 amino acids. Complete variable domain (other parts from reference TRBV13 and TRBJ1-1): AAGVIQSPRHLIKEKRETATLKCYPIPRHDTVYWYQQGPGQDPQFLISFYEKMQSDKGSIPDRFSAQQFSDYHSELNMSSLELGDSALYFCASSLLGGEGTEAFFGQGTRLTVV.

As concerns this clonotype: A single base separates this from a much larger clone, so it may be a read error. The genes are TRBV12-3 or TRBV12-4 and TRBJ2-5; maybe TRBD2 (6 bases). V was clipped by 1 base and J by 5 bases, with 14 bases between them. CDR3 size: 15 residues. The DNA for the CDR3 is TGTGCCAGCAGTTTAGAGGCTAACGGAGGGGAGACCCAGTACTTC. Translating it yields CASSLEANGGETQYF.

This clonotype was detected ten times or more. Just one base apart from a much larger clone, this may be a read error. This chain links TRBV20-1 with TRBJ2-5; no reliable D call. This CDR3 has 14 residues. Germline values: CDR1 DFQATT, CDR2 SNEGSKA (reference sequence). The CDR3 DNA follows: TGCAATGCGGATCCTTCTGGGGTGGGGGAGACCCAGTACTTC. Translated: CNADPSGVGETQYF.

This clonotype was seen repeatedly, ten times or more. V is TRBV27 and J is TRBJ2-7; TRBD2 might be the D (6 bases). This CDR3 spans 15 amino acids. Germline CDR1 MNHEY, CDR2 SMNVEV (reference sequence). V was cut by 6 bases and J by 2 bases, with 17 bases left in between. CDR3 region: CASSYRRGLTYEQYF. The CDR3 DNA reads TGTGCCAGCAGCTACCGGCGGGGTCTGACCTACGAGCAGTACTTC.

This clonotype was found many times. V usage is TRBV4-1 and J usage is TRBJ2-7; TRBD1 matches 7 bases. After removal of 4 bases from V and 0 bases from J, the junction contained 6 bases not matched to a gene. The CDR3 length is 15 residues. Germline lookup yields CDR1 MGHRA and CDR2 YSYEKL. The CDR3 sequence: CASSRTGESSYEQYF. CDR3 nucleotides: TGCGCCAGCAGCCGCACAGGGGAAAGCTCCTACGAGCAGTACTTC.

The chain has TRBV4-1 and TRBJ1-3, with TRBD1 as a possible D gene (5 bases). The CDR3 covers 15 residues. The V and J ends lost 1 base and 0 bases respectively, with 7 bases between them. Germline-derived CDR1 and CDR2 are MGHRA and YSYEKL. The CDR3 sequence: CASSQGTLSGNTIYF. DNA for the CDR3: TGCGCCAGCAGCCAAGGGACACTCTCTGGAAACACCATATATTTT.

The chain couples TRBV6-1 to TRBJ2-1; 9 bases line up with TRBD2. The CDR3 runs 17 residues. Germline CDR1 and CDR2: MNHNS and SASEGT. With V trimmed by 6 bases and J by 7 bases, 16 bases remained unmatched. This CDR3 is CASSKTSGLNLGNEQFF. The CDR3 bases are TGTGCCAGCAGCAAGACTAGCGGCTTAAACCTCGGGAATGAGCAGTTCTTC.